The clone carrying this T cell receptor beta chain was observed at least ten times. Antigen: not known. This specimen comes from a study of T cells in Graves' hyperthyroidism and ophthalmopathy. This CDR3 contains 16 residues. V lost 4 bases and J 2 bases, leaving 18 bases between the germline ends. The germline CDR1 and CDR2 sequences are SGHRS and YFSETQ. Regarding the study as a whole: Before onset, ophthalmopathy was predicted by the model a median around 6.5 months earlier. Most clonotypes expanded in the thyroid (above 0.001) were also present in blood.

The source material, RNA transcripts, was used to amplify TCR beta CDR3 regions. The HTBI primer set served for first-round RT-PCR of the TCR CDR3. TCRdb redid the calling of the multiplex PCR reads with MiXCR, one entry per CDR3 protein. The sample consists of hundreds of thousands of distinct CDR3 sequences, approximately 23% of them appearing once. The clonotype was recovered from a woman in her 70s with Graves' ophthalmopathy. This rearrangement joins TRBV5-1 to TRBJ2-5; D is perhaps TRBD2 (6 bases). Sample: blood. The CDR3 bases are TGCGCCAGCAGCCCGGATTTGACTAGACCTCAAGAGACCCAGTACTTC. This codes for CASSPDLTRPQETQYF.